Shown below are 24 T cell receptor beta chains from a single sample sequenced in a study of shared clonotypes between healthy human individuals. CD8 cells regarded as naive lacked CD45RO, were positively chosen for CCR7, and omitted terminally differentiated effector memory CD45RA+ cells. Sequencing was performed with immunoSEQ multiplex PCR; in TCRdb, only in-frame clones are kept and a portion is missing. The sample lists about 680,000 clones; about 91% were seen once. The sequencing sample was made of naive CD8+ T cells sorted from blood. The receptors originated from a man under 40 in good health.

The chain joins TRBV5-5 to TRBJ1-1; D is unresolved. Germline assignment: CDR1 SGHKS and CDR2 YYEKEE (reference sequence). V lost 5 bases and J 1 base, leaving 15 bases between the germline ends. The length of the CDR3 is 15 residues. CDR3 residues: CASSLRTFGNTEAFF. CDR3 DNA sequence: TGTGCCAGCAGTCTCCGGACCTTTGGGAACACTGAAGCTTTCTTT.

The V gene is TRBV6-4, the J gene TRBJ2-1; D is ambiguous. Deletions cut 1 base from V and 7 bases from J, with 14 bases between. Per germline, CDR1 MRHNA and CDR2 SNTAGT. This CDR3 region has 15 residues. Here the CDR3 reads CASSDYPIGWNEQFF. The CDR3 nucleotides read TGTGCCAGCAGTGACTACCCCATCGGGTGGAATGAGCAGTTCTTC.

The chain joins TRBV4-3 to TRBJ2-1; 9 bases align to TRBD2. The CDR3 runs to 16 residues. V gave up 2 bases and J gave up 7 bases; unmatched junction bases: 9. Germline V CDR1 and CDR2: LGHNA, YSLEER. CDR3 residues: CASSQQGLAGKNEQFF. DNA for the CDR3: TGCGCCAGCAGCCAACAGGGGCTAGCGGGAAAAAATGAGCAGTTCTTC.

Written as DNA, the CDR3 is TGTGCCAGCACTCCCTCTAGGACATACACAGATACGCAGTATTTT. This translates into CASTPSRTYTDTQYF. V is TRBV28 and J is TRBJ2-3, with D possibly matching TRBD1 (5 bases). The V end lost 7 bases, the J end lost 2 bases, and 16 bases lay between the germline ends. This CDR3 has 15 amino acids. CDR1 is MDHEN, CDR2 SYDVKM, per germline.

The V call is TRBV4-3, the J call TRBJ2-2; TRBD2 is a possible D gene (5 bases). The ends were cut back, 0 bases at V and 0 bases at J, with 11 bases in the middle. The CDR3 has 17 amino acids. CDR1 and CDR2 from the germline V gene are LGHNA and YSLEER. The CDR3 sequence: CASSQDRTGANTGELFF. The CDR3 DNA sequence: TGCGCCAGCAGCCAAGATCGGACTGGCGCGAACACCGGGGAGCTGTTTTTT.

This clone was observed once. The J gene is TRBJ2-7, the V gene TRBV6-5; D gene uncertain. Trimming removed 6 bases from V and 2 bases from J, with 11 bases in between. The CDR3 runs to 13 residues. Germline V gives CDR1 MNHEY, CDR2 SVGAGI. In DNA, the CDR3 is TGTGCCAGCAGCCAAGCTGTACCCTACGAGCAGTACTTC. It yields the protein CASSQAVPYEQYF.

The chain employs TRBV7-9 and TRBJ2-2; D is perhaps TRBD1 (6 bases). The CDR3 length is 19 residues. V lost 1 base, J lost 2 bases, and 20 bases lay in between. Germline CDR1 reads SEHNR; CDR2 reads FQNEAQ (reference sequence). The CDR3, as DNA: TGTGCCAGCAGCTTAGGGTGGGCTGACGGACAGCTAAACACCGGGGAGCTGTTTTTT. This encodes CASSLGWADGQLNTGELFF.

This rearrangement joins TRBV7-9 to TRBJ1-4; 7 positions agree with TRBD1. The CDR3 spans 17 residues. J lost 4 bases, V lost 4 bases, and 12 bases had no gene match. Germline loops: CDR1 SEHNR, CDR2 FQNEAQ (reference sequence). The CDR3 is CASSSLTTGVINEKLFF. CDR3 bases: TGTGCCAGCAGCTCTCTTACCACAGGGGTTATTAATGAAAAACTGTTTTTT.

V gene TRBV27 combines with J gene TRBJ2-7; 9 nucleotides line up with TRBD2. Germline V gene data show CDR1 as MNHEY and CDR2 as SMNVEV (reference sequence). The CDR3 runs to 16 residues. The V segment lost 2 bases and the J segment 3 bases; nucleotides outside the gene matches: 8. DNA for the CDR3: TGTGCCAGCAGTTTAGTGGGCGGGAGGGCCAACTACGAGCAGTACTTC. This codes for CASSLVGGRANYEQYF.

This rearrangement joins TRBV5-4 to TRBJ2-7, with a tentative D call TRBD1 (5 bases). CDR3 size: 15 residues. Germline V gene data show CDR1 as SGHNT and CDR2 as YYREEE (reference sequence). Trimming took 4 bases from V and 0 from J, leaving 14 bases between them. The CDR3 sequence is CASSPLGGASYEQYF. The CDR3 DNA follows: TGTGCCAGCAGCCCCCTTGGTGGGGCCTCCTACGAGCAGTACTTC.

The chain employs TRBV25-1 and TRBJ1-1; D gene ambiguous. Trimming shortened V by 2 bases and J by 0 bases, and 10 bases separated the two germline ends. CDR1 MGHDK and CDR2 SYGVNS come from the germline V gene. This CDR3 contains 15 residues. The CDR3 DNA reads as TGTGCCAGCAGTGAAGGCTCATATCTGAACACTGAAGCTTTCTTT. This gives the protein CASSEGSYLNTEAFF. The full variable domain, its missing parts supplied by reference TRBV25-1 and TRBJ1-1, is EADIYQTPRYLVIGTGKKITLECSQTMGHDKMYWYQQDPGMELHLIHYSYGVNSTEKGDLSSESTVSRIRTEHFPLTLESARPSHTSQYLCASSEGSYLNTEAFFGQGTRLTVV.

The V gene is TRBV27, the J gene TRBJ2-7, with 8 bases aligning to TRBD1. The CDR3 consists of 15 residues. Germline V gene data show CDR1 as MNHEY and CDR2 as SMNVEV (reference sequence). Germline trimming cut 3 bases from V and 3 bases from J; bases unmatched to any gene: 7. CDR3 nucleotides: TGTGCCAGCAGTTTCTCGGGACAGGAGATCTACGAGCAGTACTTC. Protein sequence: CASSFSGQEIYEQYF.

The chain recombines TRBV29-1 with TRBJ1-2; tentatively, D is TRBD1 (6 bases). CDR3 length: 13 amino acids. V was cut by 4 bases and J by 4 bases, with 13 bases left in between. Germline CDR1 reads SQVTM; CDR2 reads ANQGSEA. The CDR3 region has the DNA TGCAGCGTTGTCGTAACAGGGTCCTATGGCTACACCTTC. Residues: CSVVVTGSYGYTF.

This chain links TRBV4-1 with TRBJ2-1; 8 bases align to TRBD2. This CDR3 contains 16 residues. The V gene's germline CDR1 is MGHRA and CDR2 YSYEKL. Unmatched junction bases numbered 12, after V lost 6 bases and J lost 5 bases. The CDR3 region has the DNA TGCGCCAGCAGACACATTCGAGCGGGAGATAACAATGAGCAGTTCTTC. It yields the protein CASRHIRAGDNNEQFF.

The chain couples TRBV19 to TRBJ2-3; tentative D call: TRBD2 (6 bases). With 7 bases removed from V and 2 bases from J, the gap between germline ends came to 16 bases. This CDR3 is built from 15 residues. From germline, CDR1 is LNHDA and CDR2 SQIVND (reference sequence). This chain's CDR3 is CASTGGTRYTDTQYF. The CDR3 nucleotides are TGTGCCAGTACTGGTGGGACTCGTTACACAGATACGCAGTATTTT. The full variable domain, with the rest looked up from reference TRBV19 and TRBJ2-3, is DGGITQSPKYLFRKEGQNVTLSCEQNLNHDAMYWYRQDPGQGLRLIYYSQIVNDFQKGDIAEGYSVSREKKESFPLTVTSAQKNPTAFYLCASTGGTRYTDTQYFGPGTRLTVL.

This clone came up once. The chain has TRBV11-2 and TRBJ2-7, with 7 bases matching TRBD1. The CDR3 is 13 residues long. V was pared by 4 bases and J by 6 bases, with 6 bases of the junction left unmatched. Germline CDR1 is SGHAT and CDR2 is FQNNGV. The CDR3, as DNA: TGTGCCAGCAGCTACGGACAGGTTTCCGAGCAGTACTTC. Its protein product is CASSYGQVSEQYF. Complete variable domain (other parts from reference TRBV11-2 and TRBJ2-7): EAGVAQSPRYKIIEKRQSVAFWCNPISGHATLYWYQQILGQGPKLLIQFQNNGVVDDSQLPKDRFSAERLKGVDSTLKIQPAKLEDSAVYLCASSYGQVSEQYFGPGTRLTVT.

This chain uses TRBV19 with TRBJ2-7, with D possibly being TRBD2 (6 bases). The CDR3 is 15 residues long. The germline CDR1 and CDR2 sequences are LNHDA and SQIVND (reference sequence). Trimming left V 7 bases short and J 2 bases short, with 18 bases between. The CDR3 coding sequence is TGTGCCAGTACCCTTGGATCTAGCGCGGCCTACGAGCAGTACTTC. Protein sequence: CASTLGSSAAYEQYF.

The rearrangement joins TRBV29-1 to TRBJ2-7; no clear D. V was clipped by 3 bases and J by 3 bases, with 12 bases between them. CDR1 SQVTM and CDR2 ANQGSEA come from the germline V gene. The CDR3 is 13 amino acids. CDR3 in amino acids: CSVESQEGYEQYF. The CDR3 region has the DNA TGCAGCGTTGAGTCTCAGGAAGGCTACGAGCAGTACTTC.

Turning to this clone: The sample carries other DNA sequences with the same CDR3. The CDR3 here is CASSLVGDNSYEQYF. CDR3 coding DNA: TGTGCCAGCAGCTTAGTCGGGGACAATTCCTACGAGCAGTACTTC. The chain combines TRBV11-2 with TRBJ2-7, with D maybe TRBD1 (6 bases). CDR3 size: 15 residues. V gave up 1 base and J gave up 1 base, with 11 bases separating them. Germline V gene sequence: CDR1 SGHAT, CDR2 FQNNGV.

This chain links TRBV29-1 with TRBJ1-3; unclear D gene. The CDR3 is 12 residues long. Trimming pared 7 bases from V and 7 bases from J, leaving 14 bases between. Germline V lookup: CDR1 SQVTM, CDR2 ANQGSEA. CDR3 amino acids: CSAAPGGNTIYF. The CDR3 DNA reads TGCAGCGCAGCTCCGGGAGGGAACACCATATATTTT.

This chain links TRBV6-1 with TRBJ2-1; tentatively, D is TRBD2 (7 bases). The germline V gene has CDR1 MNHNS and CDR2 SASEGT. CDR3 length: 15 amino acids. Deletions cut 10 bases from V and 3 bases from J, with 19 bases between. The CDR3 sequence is CATIPGEGYYNEQFF. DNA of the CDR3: TGTGCCACCATCCCAGGGGAGGGGTACTACAATGAGCAGTTCTTC.

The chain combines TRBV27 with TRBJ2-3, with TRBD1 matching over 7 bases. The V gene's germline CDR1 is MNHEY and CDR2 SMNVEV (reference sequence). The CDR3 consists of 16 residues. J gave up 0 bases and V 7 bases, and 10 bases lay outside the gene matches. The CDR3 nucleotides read TGTGCCAGCACCCGAGGGGGCCCGCCTAGCACAGATACGCAGTATTTT. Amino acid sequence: CASTRGGPPSTDTQYF.

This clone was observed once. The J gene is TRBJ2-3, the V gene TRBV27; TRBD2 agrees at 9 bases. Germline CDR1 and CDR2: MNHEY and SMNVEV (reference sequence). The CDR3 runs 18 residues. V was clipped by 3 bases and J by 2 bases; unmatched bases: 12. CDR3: CASSLGPPSGIYTDTQYF. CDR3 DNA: TGTGCCAGCAGTTTGGGGCCACCTAGCGGGATTTACACAGATACGCAGTATTTT.

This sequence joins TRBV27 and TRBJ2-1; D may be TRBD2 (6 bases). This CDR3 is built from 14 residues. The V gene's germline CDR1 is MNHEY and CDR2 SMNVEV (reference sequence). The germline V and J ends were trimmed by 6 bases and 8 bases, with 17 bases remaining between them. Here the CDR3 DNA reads TGTGCCAGCAGACCGGGGCGGTCGGGAGATGAGCAGTTCTTC. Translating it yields CASRPGRSGDEQFF.